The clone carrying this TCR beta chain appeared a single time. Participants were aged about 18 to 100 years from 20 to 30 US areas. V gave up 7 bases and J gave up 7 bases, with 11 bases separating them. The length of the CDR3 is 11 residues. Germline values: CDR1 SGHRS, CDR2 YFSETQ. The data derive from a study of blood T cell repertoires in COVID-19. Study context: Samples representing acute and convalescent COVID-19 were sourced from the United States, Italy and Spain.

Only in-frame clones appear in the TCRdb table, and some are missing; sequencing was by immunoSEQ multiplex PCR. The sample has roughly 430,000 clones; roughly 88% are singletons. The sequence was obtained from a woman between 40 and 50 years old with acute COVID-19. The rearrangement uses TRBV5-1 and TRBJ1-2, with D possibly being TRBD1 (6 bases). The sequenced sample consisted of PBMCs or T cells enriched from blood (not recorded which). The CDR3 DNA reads TGCGCCAGCGGGGGGGCCGGTGGCTACACCTTC. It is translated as CASGGAGGYTF. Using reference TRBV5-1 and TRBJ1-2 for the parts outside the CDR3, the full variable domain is KAGVTQTPRYLIKTRGQQVTLSCSPISGHRSVSWYQQTPGQGLQFLFEYFSETQRNKGNFPGRFSGRQFSNSRSEMNVSTLELGDSALYLCASGGAGGYTFGSGTRLTVV.